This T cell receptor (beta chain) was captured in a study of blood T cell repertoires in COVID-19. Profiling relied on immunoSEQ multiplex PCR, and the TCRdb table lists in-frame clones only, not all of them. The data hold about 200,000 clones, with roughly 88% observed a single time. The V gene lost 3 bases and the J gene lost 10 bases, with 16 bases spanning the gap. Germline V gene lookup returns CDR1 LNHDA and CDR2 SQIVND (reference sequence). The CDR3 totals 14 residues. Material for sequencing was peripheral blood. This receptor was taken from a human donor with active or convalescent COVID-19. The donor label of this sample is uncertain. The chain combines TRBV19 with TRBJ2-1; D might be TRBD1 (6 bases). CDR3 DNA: TGTGCCAGTAGTATCACTCCTACAGGGTTAGAGCAGTTCTTC. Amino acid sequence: CASSITPTGLEQFF.